These 18 T cell receptor beta chains were all obtained from the same sample, sequenced in a study of cytomegalovirus exposure and HLA in healthy donors. PCR primers comprised 60 Vbeta and 13 Jbeta primers. Clones were sequenced by immunoSEQ multiplex PCR, and TCRdb holds only the in-frame ones, with some missing. The data contain some 210,000 clones, over 60% of them singletons. Sequenced: PBMCs. Receptors originate from a woman between 25 and 40 years old in good health and CMV-seropositive.

This clone was seen a few times. This chain uses TRBV2 with TRBJ1-2, with D uncertain. CDR3 length: 15 amino acids. The germline V gene encodes CDR1 SNHLY and CDR2 FYNNEI. Trimming removed 5 bases at V and 5 bases at J, with 18 bases between. The CDR3 region is CASSTSKREVYGYTF. The CDR3, as DNA: TGTGCCAGCAGTACCTCCAAGAGAGAGGTATATGGCTACACCTTC.

The chain joins TRBV9 to TRBJ1-2; D gene unclear. CDR1 is SGDLS and CDR2 is YYNGEE in the germline V gene. The CDR3 contains 13 residues. Between the trimmed V and J ends, which lost 3 bases and 2 bases, there was a span of 8 bases. This CDR3 reads CASSAYTNYGYTF. For the CDR3, the DNA is TGTGCCAGCAGCGCATATACAAACTATGGCTACACCTTC.

The chain employs TRBV4-3 and TRBJ1-1; D not certain. V gave up 0 bases and J gave up 1 base, with 12 bases separating them. The CDR3 is made up of 16 amino acids. CDR1 and CDR2 from the germline V gene are LGHNA and YSLEER. The CDR3: CASSQDVVRGNTEAFF. The CDR3 bases are TGCGCCAGCAGCCAAGATGTCGTCCGGGGGAACACTGAAGCTTTCTTT.

This clone appeared once. The chain recombines TRBV2 with TRBJ1-5; perhaps TRBD1 as D (6 bases). The germline V gene has CDR1 SNHLY and CDR2 FYNNEI. The CDR3 has 15 residues. The CDR3 coding sequence is TGTGCTACAAAAAGGGGGGGTATGAGCAATCAGCCCCAGCATTTT. It specifies CATKRGGMSNQPQHF.

The chain links TRBV2 to TRBJ2-3; D is perhaps TRBD2 (6 bases). The V and J ends lost 1 base and 5 bases respectively, with 13 bases between them. This CDR3 spans 15 amino acids. From germline, CDR1 is SNHLY and CDR2 FYNNEI. As DNA, the CDR3 is TGTGCCAGCAGTGAAGAGGGGCAGGGAGGAGATACGCAGTATTTT. It is translated as CASSEEGQGGDTQYF.

The table lists this clone with a count of one. At one end the junction does not follow the germline gene, possibly because of a read error. This CDR3 is also generated by other DNA sequences in the sample. The chain joins TRBV5-1 to TRBJ1-1; D may be TRBD1 (6 bases). Germline CDR1 reads SGHRS; CDR2 reads YFSETQ. The CDR3 loop spans 15 amino acids. In nucleotides, the CDR3 is TGCGCCAGCAGCTTGGGCACAGGGCCGAGCACTGAAGCCTTCTTT. Its translation is CASSLGTGPSTEAFF.

The chain employs TRBV5-1 and TRBJ2-1, with D possibly matching TRBD2 (6 bases). Trimming pared 5 bases from V and 6 bases from J, leaving 21 bases between. Germline loops: CDR1 SGHRS, CDR2 YFSETQ. CDR3 length equals 16 residues. CDR3 nucleotide sequence: TGCGCCAGCAGGAAATCGACGGGAGAACCCCTCAATGAGCAGTTCTTC. Translation: CASRKSTGEPLNEQFF.

This clone has a single count. This chain uses TRBV7-6 with TRBJ1-2, with a possible D match to TRBD1 (5 bases). Trimming took off 4 bases at V and 8 bases at J, with 17 bases between the two ends. Germline CDR1 is SGHVS and CDR2 is FNYEAQ. The CDR3 extends over 14 amino acids. The DNA of the CDR3 is TGTGCCAGCAGCTCCGGGACTTCTCGCGGGGGCTACACCTTC. Its translation is CASSSGTSRGGYTF. The full variable domain, with the rest looked up from reference TRBV7-6 and TRBJ1-2, is GAGVSQSPRYKVTKRGQDVALRCDPISGHVSLYWYRQALGQGPEFLTYFNYEAQQDKSGLPNDRFSAERPEGSISTLTIQRTEQRDSAMYRCASSSGTSRGGYTFGSGTRLTVV.

This clone is a singleton in its sample. The gene calls are TRBV7-2 and TRBJ2-1; D is undetermined. The ends were cut back, 0 bases at V and 0 bases at J, with 12 bases in the middle. Germline CDR1 SGHTA, CDR2 FQGNSA. The CDR3 covers 17 residues. CDR3 coding DNA: TGTGCCAGCAGCTTAGCATTTGGGCAGAGCTCCTACAATGAGCAGTTCTTC. This sequence encodes CASSLAFGQSSYNEQFF.

The gene calls are TRBV28 and TRBJ2-7; 8 nucleotides align to TRBD1. Germline-derived CDR1 and CDR2 are MDHEN and SYDVKM. CDR3 length equals 13 residues. Trimming took 5 bases from V and 4 from J; bases not matched to a gene: 4. DNA of the CDR3: TGTGCCAGCAGTCGAAGGGACAGGTACGAGCAGTACTTC. Amino acids: CASSRRDRYEQYF. The complete variable domain, with remaining parts taken from reference TRBV28 and TRBJ2-7, reads DVKVTQSSRYLVKRTGEKVFLECVQDMDHENMFWYRQDPGLGLRLIYFSYDVKMKEKGDIPEGYSVSREKKERFSLILESASTNQTSMYLCASSRRDRYEQYFGPGTRLTVT.

The V gene is TRBV14, the J gene TRBJ2-5; the match to TRBD1 covers 9 bases. Germline loops: CDR1 SGHDN, CDR2 FVKESK. V lost 5 bases and J lost 5; bases outside the gene matches: 6. The CDR3 length is 14 residues. This chain's CDR3 is CASSAYRGQETQYF. CDR3 in DNA: TGTGCCAGCAGCGCCTACAGGGGGCAGGAGACCCAGTACTTC.

The chain links TRBV28 to TRBJ1-4; TRBD1 matches at 7 bases. Germline V gene sequence: CDR1 MDHEN, CDR2 SYDVKM. CDR3 length: 13 residues. V lost 7 bases to trimming and J lost 8 bases; unmatched junction nucleotides: 7. DNA for the CDR3: TGTGCCAGCAAGAGGGGGCTTCTGGAAAAACTGTTTTTT. Translated: CASKRGLLEKLFF.

The chain joins TRBV6-1 to TRBJ2-3; TRBD2 is a possible D gene (5 bases). Trimming stripped 8 bases from V and 2 bases from J, with 11 bases between. The CDR3 is made up of 13 amino acids. The germline gives CDR1 MNHNS, CDR2 SASEGT. CDR3 coding DNA: TGTGCCAGCTCAAGCGGCCTCACAGATACGCAGTATTTT. This gives the protein CASSSGLTDTQYF.

This clone was observed a few times. The chain uses TRBV6-5 and TRBJ2-1, with D unclear. V shed 4 bases and J shed 3 bases, with 10 bases lying between them. The CDR3 contains 14 residues. Germline V CDR1 and CDR2: MNHEY, SVGAGI. Here the CDR3 DNA reads TGTGCCAGCAGTTCCCGCCGGTACTACAATGAGCAGTTCTTC. Its translation is CASSSRRYYNEQFF.

The V gene is TRBV7-6, the J gene TRBJ2-3; D may be TRBD2 (5 bases). The CDR3 spans 16 residues. Deletions cut 5 bases from V and 0 bases from J, with 15 bases between. Germline CDR1 reads SGHVS; CDR2 reads FNYEAQ. CDR3 sequence: CASSTPYGRSTDTQYF. CDR3 bases: TGTGCCAGCAGCACCCCTTATGGGAGAAGCACAGATACGCAGTATTTT.

The chain has TRBV7-8 and TRBJ2-7; TRBD2 matches 10 bases. CDR1 is SGHVS, CDR2 FQNEAQ, per germline. The CDR3 is 16 residues long. V was pared by 5 bases and J by 7 bases, with 14 bases of the junction left unmatched. Written as DNA, the CDR3 is TGTGCCAGCAGCCTAATCACAGCGGGAGGGCCGGGAGAGCAGTACTTC. This codes for CASSLITAGGPGEQYF.

For this clone: The same CDR3 can be traced to other DNA sequences in this sample. This chain joins TRBV28 and TRBJ2-7; 14 nucleotides align to TRBD2. V dropped 6 bases and J dropped 3; count of bases not matched to a gene: 1. Germline CDR1 and CDR2: MDHEN and SYDVKM. This CDR3 has 14 amino acids. The CDR3 sequence: CASSGTSGSYEQYF. The CDR3 DNA reads as TGTGCCAGCAGCGGGACTAGCGGGAGCTACGAGCAGTACTTC.

By proportion, this clone is medium-sized (0.01 to 0.1%). Distinct nucleotide sequences in the sample also encode this CDR3. V usage is TRBV7-8 and J usage is TRBJ2-7, with D possibly matching TRBD1 (6 bases). The CDR3 covers 15 residues. Germline V gives CDR1 SGHVS, CDR2 FQNEAQ. Trimming took off 0 bases at V and 1 base at J, with 10 bases between the two ends. The CDR3 nucleotides read TGTGCCAGCAGCTTAGCCCAGGGGCCATCCTACGAGCAGTACTTC. It codes for CASSLAQGPSYEQYF.